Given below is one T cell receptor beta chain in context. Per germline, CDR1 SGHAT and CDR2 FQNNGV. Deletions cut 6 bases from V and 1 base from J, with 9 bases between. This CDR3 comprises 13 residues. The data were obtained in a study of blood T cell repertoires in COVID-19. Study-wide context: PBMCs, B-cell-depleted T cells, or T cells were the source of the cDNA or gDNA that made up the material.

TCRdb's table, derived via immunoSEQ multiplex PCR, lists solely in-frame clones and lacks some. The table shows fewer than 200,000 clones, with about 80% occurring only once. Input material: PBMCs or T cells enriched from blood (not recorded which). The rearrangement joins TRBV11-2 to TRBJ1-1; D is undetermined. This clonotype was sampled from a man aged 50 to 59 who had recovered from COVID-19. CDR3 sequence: CASRLAGNTEAFF. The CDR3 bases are TGTGCCAGCAGGCTAGCGGGGAACACTGAAGCTTTCTTT.